Each of the 8 T cell receptor beta chains below was sequenced from the same sample in a study of blood T cell repertoires in COVID-19. Produced via immunoSEQ multiplex PCR; TCRdb's table is partial and in-frame only. The data contain over 40,000 clones, about 83% of them singletons. Sequences were obtained from peripheral blood. The receptors here all came from a man aged 35-49 years with acute or convalescent COVID-19.

The chain uses TRBV18 and TRBJ1-2; 8 bases are shared with TRBD1. Germline loops: CDR1 KGHSH, CDR2 LQKENI. The CDR3 is made up of 16 amino acids. V shed 8 bases and J 0 bases; nucleotides not matched to a gene: 11. The CDR3 loop reads CASLTSRGLSNYGYTF. CDR3 DNA sequence: TGTGCCAGCCTAACCAGCAGGGGGCTTTCTAACTATGGCTACACCTTC.

V is TRBV2 and J is TRBJ2-5; 10 bases map to TRBD2. J was trimmed by 6 bases and V by 8 bases; bases with no gene match: 18. Germline V gene lookup returns CDR1 SNHLY and CDR2 FYNNEI. The CDR3 spans 17 residues. In DNA, the CDR3 is TGTGCCAGCGGCTGGACTAGCGGCGAAGTTGACAAGAAGACCCAGTACTTC. Translated, it gives CASGWTSGEVDKKTQYF.

This chain links TRBV2 with TRBJ1-4; D gene unclear. The CDR3 runs 17 residues. In germline, CDR1 is SNHLY, CDR2 FYNNEI. Trimming removed 4 bases from V and 2 bases from J, with 17 bases in between. Here the CDR3 reads CASSVARVRLTNEKLFF. In DNA form, the CDR3 reads TGTGCCAGCAGTGTTGCGCGAGTTCGACTGACTAATGAAAAACTGTTTTTT.

The chain is built from TRBV11-3 and TRBJ2-1; 14 positions match TRBD2. CDR3 length equals 16 residues. Germline-derived CDR1 and CDR2 are SGHNT and YENEEA. Trimming removed 1 base from V and 7 bases from J; junction bases left unmatched: 3. The CDR3 DNA is TGTGCCAGCAGCTTAGGACTAGCGGGGGGGCAGAATGAGCAGTTCTTC. It translates to CASSLGLAGGQNEQFF.

The V call is TRBV5-1, the J call TRBJ2-7; D is undetermined. V was shortened by 0 bases and J by 2 bases, with 9 bases between the two germline ends. The CDR3 length is 14 residues. Germline lookup yields CDR1 SGHRS and CDR2 YFSETQ. CDR3 DNA sequence: TGCGCCAGCAGCTTGGTAGTACAGCCCTACGAGCAGTACTTC. It translates to CASSLVVQPYEQYF.

This clone was counted between two and nine times. The chain combines TRBV5-1 with TRBJ2-1; D is possibly TRBD2 (6 bases). Germline V gene sequence: CDR1 SGHRS, CDR2 YFSETQ. The V gene lost 0 bases and the J gene lost 0 bases, with 7 bases spanning the gap. This CDR3 is built from 15 residues. The CDR3 protein is CASSLDGSSYNEQFF. The CDR3 DNA follows: TGCGCCAGCAGCTTGGACGGGAGCTCCTACAATGAGCAGTTCTTC. The whole variable domain, remainder taken from reference TRBV5-1 and TRBJ2-1, is KAGVTQTPRYLIKTRGQQVTLSCSPISGHRSVSWYQQTPGQGLQFLFEYFSETQRNKGNFPGRFSGRQFSNSRSEMNVSTLELGDSALYLCASSLDGSSYNEQFFGPGTRLTVL.

The chain links TRBV5-1 to TRBJ2-2, with no clear D. Germline V gives CDR1 SGHRS, CDR2 YFSETQ. This CDR3 has 13 amino acids. Trimming took 1 base from V and 6 from J, leaving 7 bases between them. The CDR3 here is CASSLPTAGELFF. As DNA, the CDR3 is TGCGCCAGCAGCTTGCCCACTGCCGGGGAGCTGTTTTTT.

V usage is TRBV6-5 and J usage is TRBJ1-3; D remains unclear. Germline V CDR1 and CDR2: MNHEY, SVGAGI. V was clipped by 4 bases and J by 3 bases, with 16 bases between them. The CDR3 is 16 amino acids. CDR3: CASSLGGGSFGNTIYF. Here the CDR3 DNA reads TGTGCCAGCAGTTTAGGAGGAGGGTCTTTTGGAAACACCATATATTTT.